The sequence of this TCR beta chain was determined in a study of control samples from healthy donors and cancer patients. The germline V gene has CDR1 SNHLY and CDR2 FYNNEI. The CDR3 extends over 16 amino acids. V trimming: 8 bases; J trimming: 0 bases; junction bases outside the gene matches: 6. The assay was immunoSEQ multiplex PCR, and TCRdb's table has in-frame clones only and misses some. The sample includes over 30,000 clones, around 87% of them seen just once. The sample consisted of PBMCs. The source of this sequence is a woman between 40 and 50 years old with lung cancer. The genes are TRBV2 and TRBJ1-4; 10 bases line up with TRBD1. For the CDR3, the DNA is TGTGCCAGCCGGGTCGGGACAGGGGCAACTAATGAAAAACTGTTTTTT. Encoded protein: CASRVGTGATNEKLFF.